Detailed here is one T cell receptor beta chain. Some clones are missing from TCRdb's copy, which holds only in-frame ones; the method was immunoSEQ multiplex PCR. The table records approximately 200,000 clones, about three quarters of them present only once. These data are taken from a study of blood T cell repertoires in COVID-19. A Seattle source enrolled patients during active infection and followed them longitudinally. Germline V gene data show CDR1 as LNHDA and CDR2 as SQIVND (reference sequence). The length of the CDR3 is 17 residues. The V end was cut by 2 bases, the J end by 0 bases, with 14 bases between.

The TCR was taken from a woman aged 80 or older with COVID-19, enrolled during active disease. The V gene is TRBV19, the J gene TRBJ2-1; D not resolved. Sequenced material: peripheral blood. The CDR3 DNA follows: TGTGCCAGTAGTATAACGGGTGCCTTCCGCTCCTACAATGAGCAGTTCTTC. It is translated as CASSITGAFRSYNEQFF.